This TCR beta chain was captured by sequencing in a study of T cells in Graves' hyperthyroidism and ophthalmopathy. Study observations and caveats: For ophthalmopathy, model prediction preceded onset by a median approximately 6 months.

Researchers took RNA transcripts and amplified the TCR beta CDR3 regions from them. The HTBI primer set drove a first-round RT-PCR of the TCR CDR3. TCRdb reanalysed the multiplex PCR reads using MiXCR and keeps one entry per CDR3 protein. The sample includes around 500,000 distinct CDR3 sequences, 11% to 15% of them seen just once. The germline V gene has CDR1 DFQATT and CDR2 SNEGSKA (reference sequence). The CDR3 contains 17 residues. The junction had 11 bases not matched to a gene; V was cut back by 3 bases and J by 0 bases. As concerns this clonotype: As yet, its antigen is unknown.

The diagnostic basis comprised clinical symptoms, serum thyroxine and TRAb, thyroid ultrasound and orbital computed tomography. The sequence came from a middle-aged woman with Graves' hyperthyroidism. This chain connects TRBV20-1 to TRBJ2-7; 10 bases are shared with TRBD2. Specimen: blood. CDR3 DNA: TGCAGTGCTAGGAAGGTAGCGGGAGGCCCGAGCTCCTACGAGCAGTACTTC. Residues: CSARKVAGGPSSYEQYF.